Listed below are T cell receptor beta chains from one sample, sequenced in a study of T cell responses to AZD1222 COVID-19 vaccine. The data were produced by immunoSEQ multiplex PCR, yet TCRdb's version contains in-frame clones alone and is incomplete. This repertoire shows tens of thousands of clones, approximately 91% found once; its top ten account for 4.5% to 6%. This sample comprised peripheral blood, obtained on day 0 of AZD1222 vaccination. The origin of the receptors is an adult in good health. Both conserved end residues are part of each CDR3. A D gene is named only where the DNA matches it firmly. Where a row states a size, it is once, few, many or the class of an expanded clone; other rows omit it.

J: TRBJ1-1
D: TRBD1
size: NA
V: TRBV7-8
CDR3: CASSPPDRIYTEAFF
DNA: TGTGCCAGCAGCCCCCCGGACAGGATTTACACTGAAGCTTTCTTT

J: TRBJ2-3
D: NA
size: NA
V: TRBV28
CDR3: CASSKTGTDTQYF
DNA: TGTGCCAGCAGTAAGACAGGCACAGATACGCAGTATTTT

J: TRBJ2-7
D: NA
size: few
V: TRBV19
CDR3: CASSIALRYEQYF
DNA: TGTGCCAGTAGTATCGCACTACGCTACGAGCAGTACTTC

J: TRBJ1-3
D: NA
size: NA
V: TRBV6-1
CDR3: CASSEGGGRHGGTIYF
DNA: TGTGCCAGCAGTGAGGGGGGAGGCCGCCATGGAGGTACCATATATTTT

J: TRBJ2-5
D: NA
size: NA
V: TRBV24-1
CDR3: CATSEGRYQETQYF
DNA: TGTGCCACCAGTGAAGGACGGTACCAAGAGACCCAGTACTTC

J: TRBJ2-4
D: TRBD2
size: NA
V: TRBV6-5
CDR3: CASTSGKGIQYF
DNA: TGTGCCAGTACTAGCGGGAAAGGCATTCAGTACTTC

J: TRBJ1-4
D: TRBD1
size: NA
V: TRBV7-8
CDR3: CASSVQGATNEKLFF
DNA: TGTGCCAGCAGCGTACAGGGGGCGACTAATGAAAAACTGTTTTTT

J: TRBJ1-1
D: NA
size: NA
V: TRBV27
CDR3: CASSLSPQSTEAFF
DNA: TGTGCCAGCAGTTTATCGCCCCAGTCAACTGAAGCTTTCTTT

J: TRBJ2-7
D: TRBD1
size: NA
V: TRBV5-5
CDR3: CASSVTGTAYEQYF
DNA: TGTGCCAGCAGCGTGACCGGGACAGCCTACGAGCAGTACTTC

J: TRBJ2-2
D: NA
size: NA
V: TRBV3-1/TRBV3-2
CDR3: CASSQGFVASLNTGELFF
DNA: TGTGCCAGCAGCCAAGGTTTTGTGGCTAGCTTGAACACCGGGGAGCTGTTTTTT

J: TRBJ2-7
D: TRBD2
size: NA
V: TRBV27
CDR3: CASSLGAGGALGDEQYF
DNA: TGTGCCAGCAGTTTAGGGGCGGGAGGTGCCCTCGGCGACGAGCAGTACTTC

J: TRBJ2-7
D: NA
size: few
V: TRBV9
CDR3: CASSVGHGSYEQYF
DNA: TGTGCCAGCAGCGTAGGACACGGCTCCTACGAGCAGTACTTC

J: TRBJ1-2
D: NA
size: NA
V: TRBV6-1
CDR3: CASSDLRVVRGYTF
DNA: TGTGCCAGCAGTGACCTGAGGGTAGTTAGGGGCTACACCTTC

J: TRBJ1-1
D: NA
size: once
V: TRBV3-1/TRBV3-2
CDR3: CASSQAQTWFF
DNA: TGTGCCAGCAGCCAAGCTCAGACCTGGTTCTTT

J: TRBJ1-3
D: TRBD1
size: NA
V: TRBV24-1
CDR3: CATSETPGTGSGNTIYF
DNA: TGTGCCACCAGTGAGACACCGGGGACAGGGTCTGGAAACACCATATATTTT

J: TRBJ1-4
D: NA
size: once
V: TRBV29-1
CDR3: CSAALDTGWKLFF
DNA: TGCAGCGCTGCATTGGATACAGGGTGGAAACTGTTTTTT

J: TRBJ2-1
D: NA
size: NA
V: TRBV7-2
CDR3: CASSLALAYNEQFF
DNA: TGTGCCAGCAGCTTAGCTCTAGCCTACAATGAGCAGTTCTTC

J: TRBJ1-5
D: NA
size: NA
V: TRBV19
CDR3: CASKEGRNQPQHF
DNA: TGTGCCAGTAAGGAGGGTCGCAATCAGCCCCAGCATTTT

J: TRBJ2-1
D: TRBD2
size: NA
V: TRBV3-1/TRBV3-2
CDR3: CASSYPGLAGHEQFF
DNA: TGTGCCAGCAGCTACCCGGGACTAGCGGGACATGAGCAGTTCTTC

J: TRBJ2-1
D: NA
size: NA
V: TRBV9
CDR3: CASSVGLVGREQFF
DNA: TGTGCCAGCAGCGTAGGCCTAGTGGGAAGGGAGCAGTTCTTC

J: TRBJ2-1
D: NA
size: NA
V: TRBV30
CDR3: CAWSGPLDSSYNEQFF
DNA: TGTGCCTGGAGTGGCCCTTTGGACTCCTCCTACAATGAGCAGTTCTTC

J: TRBJ1-1
D: NA
size: NA
V: TRBV14
CDR3: CASSQDVIFMNTEAFF
DNA: TGTGCCAGCAGCCAAGATGTCATATTCATGAACACTGAAGCTTTCTTT

J: TRBJ1-1
D: NA
size: NA
V: TRBV27
CDR3: CASSTEGLEAFF
DNA: TGTGCCAGCAGCACTGAGGGTCTGGAAGCTTTCTTT

J: TRBJ2-1
D: NA
size: NA
V: TRBV11-1
CDR3: CASSPARATYNEQFF
DNA: TGTGCCAGCAGCCCCGCCAGGGCTACCTACAATGAGCAGTTCTTC

J: TRBJ1-4
D: NA
size: NA
V: TRBV29-1
CDR3: CSATGSSGEKLFF
DNA: TGCAGCGCCACAGGGTCTAGTGGGGAAAAACTGTTTTTT

J: TRBJ2-2
D: NA
size: NA
V: TRBV11-3
CDR3: CASSPYSGGGPGELFF
DNA: TGTGCCAGCAGCCCTTATTCTGGGGGCGGGCCCGGGGAGCTGTTTTTT